This T cell receptor (beta chain) was captured by sequencing in a study of cytomegalovirus exposure and HLA in healthy donors (dated by TCRdb to between 2016 and 2019). Study-wide context: According to an earlier analysis of several hundred of the donors, some 170 million T cells yielded 117 million unique TCR beta sequences and about 300 Gb of sequence data. About 310 gigabases of sequencing data and 70 million to 100 million unique TCR sequences were included in an early release covering 550 to 800 HLA-typed donors. Among the 398 genotyped donors, around 81% belonged to the genetic ancestry cluster associated with self-reported Caucasian donors. The aim of the study was to test whether cataloging public T cell receptors could identify signatures of past pathogen exposure. The T cell repertoires of around 670 subjects were profiled by immunosequencing and related to cytomegalovirus serostatus. In addition to the first cohort of 666 subjects, a separate validation cohort of approximately 130 different subjects was used. To predict cytomegalovirus infection status, the study brought together high-throughput TCR immunosequencing, statistical association of individual TCRs with disease status, and machine learning. To study patterns of TCR occurrence, a later analysis re-analyzed previously published TCR beta repertoires from 550 to 800 donors and added high-resolution HLA genotyping. Rather than using new phenotypic data, the later analysis identified candidate immune exposures from TCR beta sequences and from how often those sequences occurred across donors. An earlier analysis of approximately 500 of the donors applied high-throughput TCR beta sequencing to assess whether each TCR beta V gene segment acted as functional or pseudogenic. Alongside the repertoire data, information on donor age, sex, ethnicity and CMV serostatus was compiled. A later genetic analysis took genome-wide SNP genotypes for about 65% of the 666 donors and used that subset as a discovery cohort. Every discovery cohort repertoire had been produced on one sequencing platform. Both class I and class II loci were covered by HLA typing, at four-digit resolution. Typing coverage varied by locus: roughly 620-630 donors for A, B, C, DRB1 and DQB1; 500 to 550 for DQA1; more than 600 for DPA1; around 490 for DPB1. Because of strong linkage in the cohort, roughly five DR-DQ haplotypes were treated as single units for association and clustering. Among approximately 370 genotyped donors of the cohort, an average of approximately 240,000 unique TCR beta nucleotide sequences was sequenced per donor, of which about 18% were non-productive.

The method was the immunoSEQ multiplex PCR assay. A mixture of 60 forward primers for TCR Vbeta segments and 13 reverse primers for TCR Jbeta segments was used in the multiplex PCR. The CDR3 region of rearranged TCR beta genes was amplified from genomic DNA with a multiplex PCR assay. Amplified TCR beta libraries were sequenced as 87-base-pair reads on the Illumina HiSeq System. The study's own analysis went as follows. Across the 500 to 700 repertoires, a later analysis counted tens of millions of unique TCR beta chains, around 11 million of which were shared by at least two donors. A nearest-neighbor algorithm error-corrected the raw reads and collapsed the reads into unique sequences, merging closely related sequences to remove PCR and sequencing errors. V, D and J gene segments were assigned by aligning CDR3 sequences to IMGT reference sequences. For a sequence to be retained, at least a six-nucleotide match to both a V gene segment and a J gene segment was required. Rearrangements were called productive when the CDR3 lacked stop codons and stayed in frame with V and J; all others were non-productive. CDR3 was defined by IMGT convention, running from the second conserved V-encoded cysteine to the conserved J-encoded phenylalanine. Sequences without an unambiguous match to a single V gene segment were excluded from the earlier analysis of about 600 of the donors. In an earlier analysis of approximately 590 of the donors, V segments were called functional above 56.7% productive rearrangements and were called segregating when the between-donor standard deviation exceeded 5%. To diagnose cytomegalovirus status from the catalog of TCR beta chain sequences, a statistical classification framework was built. V and J gene assignment, in a later analysis, came from comparing TCR nucleotide sequences with IMGT/GENE-DB human TR gene sequences. In a later analysis, CDR3 sequences and most-parsimonious VDJ recombination scenarios were assigned using the TCRdist pipeline. A later analysis defined each TCR beta chain by its CDR3 amino acid sequence plus V-gene family, and excluded reads lacking a unique V-gene family. A later analysis removed 550 to 700 highly shared, low-generation-probability nucleotide sequences to deal with suspected cross-contamination and a sequencing artifact. For each public chain, a later analysis derived a clonal expansion index from normalized ranks of inferred template counts within each repertoire. Generation probabilities in a later analysis came from a VDJ recombination model fitted to out-of-frame rearrangements, and those results were checked against IGoR. In a later analysis, hypergeometric tests were used to score TCR-TCR, TCR-HLA and TCR-CMV co-occurrence, with a repertoire-size bias correction applied to TCR pairs. False discovery rates were estimated in a later analysis by permuting HLA or CMV assignments 20 times. In a later analysis, co-occurring TCRs were grouped using DBSCAN, with TCRdist sequence similarity added in when clustering inside HLA-allele-positive subsets. Repertoires with fewer than 30,000 or more than 120,000 public chains were left out of co-occurrence clustering, as were a handful of repertoires with anomalous nucleotide sharing. TCRdb holds this immuneACCESS table with in-frame rearrangements only. Some clones are missing; in checked studies, unresolved V genes explain under half, and the rest has no known cause. That table supplies the V and J calls and clone size; D and trimming were determined from the DNA. The sample table lists fewer than 90,000 clones, more than 70% of them with a count of one. The top ten clonotypes cover 3.7% of the sample.

The study at large found these results: Because the 87-base-pair reads could not distinguish some IMGT-functional V segments, including TRBV6-2 and TRBV6-3, those segments were excluded. Because HLA typing was unavailable for some donors at each locus, only the typed subset was used in association tests. A further reported finding was that TCR beta sequences accurately predicted the HLA-A and HLA-B alleles for most subjects in the first cohort. Broadly in line with IMGT annotations, most TCR beta V segments showed up in productive rearrangements about 87% or about 30% of the time in an earlier analysis of around 550 of the donors. A few of the identified cytomegalovirus-associated TCR beta chains were confirmed in vitro to be specific for cytomegalovirus antigens. Presence/absence analyses assumed roughly uniform sequencing depth across donors, an assumption that may not hold. In a later analysis, the rate of TCR association differed among HLA loci, with DRB1 alleles having the most associated TCRs and HLA-C alleles having the fewest. V-gene and J-gene trimming of TCR beta chains was associated with a missense DCLRE1C variant in a later genetic analysis, and the association was replicated in an independent cohort. In both the original and validation cohorts, the classifier was reported to diagnose cytomegalovirus status with high specificity and sensitivity. Assigning TCR associations to individual alleles was difficult when HLA alleles, especially DR and DQ, strongly co-occurred. Most CMV-associated TCR beta chains appeared to be HLA-restricted in a later analysis, and the HLA associations seemed to be driven largely by CMV exposure. The cohort was sequenced for TCR beta chains only, and without alpha or paired-chain data the features that could be detected were limited. While some public TCRs were present in many individuals, most TCR sequences turned up only very rarely across donors. According to a later genetic analysis, donors in an Asian-associated ancestry cluster had fewer N-insertions in productive TCRs than the approximately 670-donor mean. A later analysis associated roughly 17,000 TCR beta sequences with specific HLA alleles at a false discovery rate of 0.05. A cluster of highly shared sequence variants was judged likely to represent a technical artifact of the sequencing pipeline. Because counts were too low, fewer than 20 rarely observed V segments, including chromosome 9 orphons, were excluded from the earlier analysis of several hundred of the donors. A later analysis reported that several top co-occurrence clusters appeared linked to parvovirus B19, influenza, CMV and Epstein-Barr virus. In the study, some 160 TCR beta chains were listed as associated with cytomegalovirus. Correlated functional status among segregating V segments might reflect linkage disequilibrium, but an unknown experimental factor could not be ruled out. The authors suggested that the approach could potentially be generalized to other disease states and immunological phenotypes. In a later analysis, HLA-associated TCR beta chains showed more clonal expansion and lower generation probabilities than non-associated chains that were equally common. CMV serostatus was the only immune exposure information available for the cohort.

With regard to this clone: This clone's antigen is unknown. Base qualities are missing; no much larger clone stands one base away.

In total, 600 or so healthy bone marrow donors made up the cohort. Cohort members were all nominally healthy when sampled, although unrecorded immune exposures were likely present. The donor tested CMV seronegative, placing the donor among the 350 or so seronegative members of the cohort. Every donor gave a peripheral blood sample, and the peripheral blood mononuclear cells from that sample were used for TCR beta sequencing. Genomic DNA extraction from the blood cell samples was performed with the Qiagen DNeasy Blood Extraction Kit. The germline V gene specifies MNHNS as CDR1 and SASEGT as CDR2. The trim is 4 bases for V and 1 base for J, with a gap of 13 bases between the germline ends. The CDR3, from cysteine to phenylalanine, totals 16 residues. The retained sequence is limited to the CDR3, 48 bases, with the frame set at the first base.

The rearrangement joined TRBV6-1 to TRBJ2-2, with TRBD1 perhaps the D gene, on 6 matching bases. Material for sequencing was PBMCs. The TCR sequence derives from a man aged 25-45 years in good health and CMV-seronegative. The DNA sequence follows: TGTGCCAGCAGTGCAAACCCGACAGGGAACACCGGGGAGCTGTTTTTT. The resulting protein is CASSANPTGNTGELFF.